This T cell receptor (beta chain) was recorded in a study of somatic mutations in cytotoxic T cells in rheumatoid arthritis. The CDR3 loop spans 14 amino acids. The junction had 9 bases not matched to a gene; V was cut back by 7 bases and J by 6 bases. In germline, CDR1 is MNHEY, CDR2 SMNVEV (reference sequence). Libraries were prepared by immunoSEQ multiplex PCR; TCRdb keeps only in-frame clonotypes and omits some of them. The sample records roughly 20,000 clones, over 75% being singletons. The sequence was collected from an adult with rheumatoid arthritis. The sequenced material came from CD8+ T cells sorted from blood. This chain uses TRBV27 with TRBJ1-5; 7 bases are shared with TRBD1. CDR3 loop: CASKGQQGGQPQHF. In DNA form, the CDR3 reads TGTGCCAGCAAGGGGCAGCAGGGGGGTCAGCCCCAGCATTTT.